This TCR beta chain was profiled in a study of blood T cell repertoires in COVID-19 (dated by TCRdb to the early 2020s). About the full investigation: The collaborator samples originated in the United States, Italy and Spain and spanned the acute and convalescent phases of COVID-19. The samples were drawn from the first 160 participants of the ongoing ImmuneRACE study and from some 1,300 subjects provided by 6 global collaborators. A de-identified subject ID, COVID-19 status, age in years and sex were almost always included in the sample metadata. The prospective study material was composed of cDNA or gDNA derived from T cells, B-cell-depleted T cells, or PBMCs. HLA class I and class II types, where available, came from metadata supplied by the sample provider rather than from assay-based typing. A freely available public database, intended as a resource for researchers studying the immune response to SARS-CoV-2, is where the repertoires were released. The dataset comprised deeply sampled blood TCRbeta repertoires from subjects exposed to, actively infected with, or recovered from COVID-19. On the study overall, not on this receptor specifically: The quantity of clinical and demographic metadata differed by source and by participant and was supplied without curation.

This clone was detected once. Its antigen specificity is not known. Base qualities are not recorded, but no much larger clone differs from it by a single base. Collaborating institutions collected whole blood in K2EDTA tubes following their own protocols. For TCRbeta analysis, collaborator samples were shipped as frozen whole blood, as isolated PBMCs, or as DNA extracted from either sample type. The CDR3 starts with the cysteine, ends with the phenylalanine, and has 15 residues. This entry keeps only the CDR3 DNA: 45 bases, framed from base 1. V sheds 0 bases and J sheds 5 bases, leaving 14 bases between their ends. CDR1 and CDR2, per the germline V gene (reference sequence), are SGHNT and YYREEE. The immunoSEQ Assay, a bias-controlled multiplex PCR, was used to amplify TCRbeta CDR3 regions from genomic DNA. In the source study's methods: Within the assay, amplification of reference gene primers was used to estimate how many nucleated cells each sample contained. Sequence reads were collapsed and filtered to measure the absolute abundance of every unique TCRbeta CDR3 rearrangement. For each sample, productive Simpson clonality was calculated as the square root of Simpson's diversity index over productive rearrangements. TCRdb's version of the immuneACCESS table is confined to in-frame rearrangements and falls short of the full clone set. An unresolved V gene accounts for under half of the shortfall where checked; the remainder is of unknown origin. That table gives V, J and clone size, and the DNA gave D and trimming. Across this sample there are about 300,000 clones, with about four fifths seen only once. About 1.2% of the sample lies in the top ten.

The sequenced sample consisted of peripheral blood. Recombination joined TRBV5-4 with TRBJ1-1; 6 matching bases give a weak D call of TRBD1. The clonotype originates from a woman aged 50 to 65 with acute or convalescent COVID-19. This receptor carries the CDR3 CASSLAVQGHTEAFF. The sequence in DNA is TGTGCCAGCAGCTTGGCGGTGCAGGGACATACTGAAGCTTTCTTT.